This T cell receptor beta chain was documented in a study of cytomegalovirus exposure and HLA in healthy donors. After removal of 4 bases from V and 0 bases from J, the junction contained 12 bases not matched to a gene. The CDR3 runs to 18 residues. Germline CDR1 is SGHNT and CDR2 is YENEEA. 60 Vbeta and 13 Jbeta primers were used in PCR. Generated by immunoSEQ multiplex PCR, the TCRdb table keeps only in-frame clones and is missing some. Of about 140,000 clones listed, 70% to 75% are singletons. Notes on this clone: Antigen: not known.

General study points: Later work found most CMV-associated TCR beta chains apparently HLA-restricted. CMV serostatus was the only recorded immune exposure for donors. Follow-up analysis later connected one missense variant in DCLRE1C with trimming of TCR beta V- and J-genes.

This receptor was identified in a human donor in good health. Sequenced sample: PBMCs. V and J are TRBV11-3 and TRBJ1-2; 9 nucleotides agree with TRBD1. The CDR3 region has the DNA TGTGCCAGCAGCTCATCTGGGGCGGGGGACAGGGCTAACTATGGCTACACCTTC. It specifies CASSSSGAGDRANYGYTF.